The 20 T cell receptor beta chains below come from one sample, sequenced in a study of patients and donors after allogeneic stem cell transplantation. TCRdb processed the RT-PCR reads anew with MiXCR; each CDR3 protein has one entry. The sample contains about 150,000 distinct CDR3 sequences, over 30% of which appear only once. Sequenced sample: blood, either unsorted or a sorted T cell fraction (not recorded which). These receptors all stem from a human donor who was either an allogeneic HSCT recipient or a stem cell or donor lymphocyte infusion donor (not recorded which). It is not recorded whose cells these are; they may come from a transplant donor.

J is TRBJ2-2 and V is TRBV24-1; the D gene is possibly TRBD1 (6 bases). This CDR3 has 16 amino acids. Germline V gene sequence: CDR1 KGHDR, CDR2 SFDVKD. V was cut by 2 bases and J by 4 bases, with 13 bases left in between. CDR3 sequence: CATSDWTGTLTGELFF. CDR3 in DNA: TGTGCCACCAGTGATTGGACCGGGACACTCACCGGGGAGCTGTTTTTT.

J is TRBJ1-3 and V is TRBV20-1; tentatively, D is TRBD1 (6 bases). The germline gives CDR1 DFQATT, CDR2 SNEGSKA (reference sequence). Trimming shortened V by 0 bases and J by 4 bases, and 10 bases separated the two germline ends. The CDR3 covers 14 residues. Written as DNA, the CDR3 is TGCAGTGCTAGAGATCTCGACAGGGGAAACACCATATATTTT. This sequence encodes CSARDLDRGNTIYF.

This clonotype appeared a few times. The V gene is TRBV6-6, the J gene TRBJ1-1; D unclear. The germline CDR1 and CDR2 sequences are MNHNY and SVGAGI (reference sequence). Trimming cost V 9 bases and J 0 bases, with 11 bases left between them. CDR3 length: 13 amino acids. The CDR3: CASLWEMNTEAFF. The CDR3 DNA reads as TGTGCCAGTCTGTGGGAGATGAACACTGAAGCTTTCTTT.

CDR3 amino acids: CASSLVLDPEAFF. CDR3 nucleotide sequence: TGTGCCAGCAGTTTAGTTTTAGATCCTGAAGCTTTCTTT. The V gene is TRBV12-3 or TRBV12-4, the J gene TRBJ1-1, with D hard to call. This CDR3 has 13 amino acids. V lost 1 base and J lost 6, with 9 bases in between.

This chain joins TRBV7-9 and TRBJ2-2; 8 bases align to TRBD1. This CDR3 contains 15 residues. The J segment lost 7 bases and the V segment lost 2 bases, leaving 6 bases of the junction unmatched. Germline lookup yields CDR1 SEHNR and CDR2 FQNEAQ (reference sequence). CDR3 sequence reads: CASSLPGGAGGELFF. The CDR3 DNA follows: TGTGCCAGCAGCTTACCAGGGGGCGCAGGCGGGGAGCTGTTTTTT.

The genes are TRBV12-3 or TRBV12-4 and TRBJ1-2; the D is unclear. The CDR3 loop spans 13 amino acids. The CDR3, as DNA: TGTGCTAGCTCGCCCGGGAGGCCCGACAGCTACACCTTC. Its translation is CASSPGRPDSYTF.

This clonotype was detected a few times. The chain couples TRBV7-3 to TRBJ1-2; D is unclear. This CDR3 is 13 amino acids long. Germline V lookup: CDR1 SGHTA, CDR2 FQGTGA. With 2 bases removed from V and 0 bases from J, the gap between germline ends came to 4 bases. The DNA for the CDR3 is TGTGCCAGCAGCTTAGAACCTAACTATGGCTACACCTTC. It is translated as CASSLEPNYGYTF. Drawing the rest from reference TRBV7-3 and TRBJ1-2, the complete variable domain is GAGVSQTPSNKVTEKGKYVELRCDPISGHTALYWYRQSLGQGPEFLIYFQGTGAADDSGLPNDRFFAVRPEGSVSTLKIQRTERGDSAVYLCASSLEPNYGYTFGSGTRLTVV.

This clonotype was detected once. The CDR3 DNA is TGTGCCACTTCCAGAGTGGAGGGCCCAAACACAGATACGCAGTATTTT. Its protein is CATSRVEGPNTDTQYF. This rearrangement joins TRBV11-2 to TRBJ2-3, with D tentatively TRBD2 (6 bases). V shed 10 bases and J shed 2 bases, with 22 bases lying between them. This CDR3 region has 16 residues. The germline V gene has CDR1 SGHAT and CDR2 FQNNGV.

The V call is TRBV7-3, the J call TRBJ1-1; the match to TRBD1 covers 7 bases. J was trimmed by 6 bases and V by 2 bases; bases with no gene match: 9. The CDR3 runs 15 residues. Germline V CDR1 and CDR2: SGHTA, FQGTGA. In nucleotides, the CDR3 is TGTGCCAGCAGCTTAGAGGGCAGGGGGAGGGCTGAAGCTTTCTTT. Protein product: CASSLEGRGRAEAFF.

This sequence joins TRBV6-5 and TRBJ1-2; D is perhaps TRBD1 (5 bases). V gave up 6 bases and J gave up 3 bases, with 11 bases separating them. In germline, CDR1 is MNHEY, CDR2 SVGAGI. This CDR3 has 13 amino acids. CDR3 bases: TGTGCCAGCAGCCACCAAGGGGACTATGGCTACACCTTC. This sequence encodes CASSHQGDYGYTF.

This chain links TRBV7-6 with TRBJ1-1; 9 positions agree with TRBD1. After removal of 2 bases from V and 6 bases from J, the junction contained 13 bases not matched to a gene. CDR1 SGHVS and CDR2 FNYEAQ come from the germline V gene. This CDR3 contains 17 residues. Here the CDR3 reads CASSLLTGGSIRPEAFF. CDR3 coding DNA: TGTGCCAGCAGCTTACTTACAGGGGGCTCGATCCGTCCTGAAGCTTTCTTT.

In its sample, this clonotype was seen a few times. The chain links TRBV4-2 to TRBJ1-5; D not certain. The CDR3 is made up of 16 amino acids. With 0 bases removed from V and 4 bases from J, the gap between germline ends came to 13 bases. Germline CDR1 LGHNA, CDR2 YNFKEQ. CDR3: CASSQDHGGLNQPQHF. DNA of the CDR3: TGTGCCAGCAGCCAAGATCACGGCGGCCTGAATCAGCCCCAGCATTTT.

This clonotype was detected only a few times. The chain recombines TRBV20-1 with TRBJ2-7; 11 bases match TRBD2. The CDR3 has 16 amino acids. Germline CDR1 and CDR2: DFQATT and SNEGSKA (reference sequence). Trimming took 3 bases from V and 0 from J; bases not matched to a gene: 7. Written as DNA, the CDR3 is TGCAGTGCTAGTCCTAGCGGGGGGTCCAGCTCCTACGAGCAGTACTTC. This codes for CSASPSGGSSSYEQYF.

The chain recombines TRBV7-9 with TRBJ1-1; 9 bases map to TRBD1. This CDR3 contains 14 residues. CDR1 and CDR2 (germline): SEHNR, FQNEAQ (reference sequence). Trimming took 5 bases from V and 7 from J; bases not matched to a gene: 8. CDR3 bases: TGTGCCAGCAGCCCTAGGACAGGGGACAGTGAAGCTTTCTTT. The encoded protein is CASSPRTGDSEAFF.

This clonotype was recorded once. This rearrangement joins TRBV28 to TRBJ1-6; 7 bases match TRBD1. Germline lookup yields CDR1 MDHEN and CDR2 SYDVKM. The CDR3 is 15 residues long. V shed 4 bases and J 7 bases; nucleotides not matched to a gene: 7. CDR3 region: CASSSPRQGNSPLHF. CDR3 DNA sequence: TGTGCCAGCAGTTCCCCTCGACAGGGAAATTCACCCCTCCACTTT.

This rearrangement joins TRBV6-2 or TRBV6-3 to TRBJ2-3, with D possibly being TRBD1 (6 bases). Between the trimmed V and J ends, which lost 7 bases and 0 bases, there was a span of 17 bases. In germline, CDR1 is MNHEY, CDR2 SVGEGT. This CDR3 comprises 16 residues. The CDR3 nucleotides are TGTGCCAGCACCCCGACAGGTGGTGCTAGCACAGATACGCAGTATTTT. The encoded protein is CASTPTGGASTDTQYF.

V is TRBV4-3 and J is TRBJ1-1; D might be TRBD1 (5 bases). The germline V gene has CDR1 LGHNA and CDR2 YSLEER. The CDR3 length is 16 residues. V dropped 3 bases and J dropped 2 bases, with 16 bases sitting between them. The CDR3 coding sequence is TGCGCCAGCAGCCAGGAAAGGGGCGTATTAAACACTGAAGCTTTCTTT. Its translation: CASSQERGVLNTEAFF.

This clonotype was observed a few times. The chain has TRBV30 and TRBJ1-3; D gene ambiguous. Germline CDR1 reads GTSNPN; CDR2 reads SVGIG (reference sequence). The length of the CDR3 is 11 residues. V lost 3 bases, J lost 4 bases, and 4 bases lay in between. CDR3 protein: CAWRGGNTIYF. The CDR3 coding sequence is TGTGCCTGGAGGGGGGGAAACACCATATATTTT.

Here the CDR3 reads CASSSTSGTGELFF. Written as DNA, the CDR3 is TGTGCCAGCAGCTCCACCAGCGGCACCGGGGAGCTGTTTTTT. This rearrangement joins TRBV7-2 to TRBJ2-2; perhaps TRBD2 as D (5 bases). CDR1 is SGHTA, CDR2 FQGNSA, per germline. The CDR3 loop spans 14 amino acids. V gave up 4 bases and J gave up 4 bases, with 10 bases separating them.

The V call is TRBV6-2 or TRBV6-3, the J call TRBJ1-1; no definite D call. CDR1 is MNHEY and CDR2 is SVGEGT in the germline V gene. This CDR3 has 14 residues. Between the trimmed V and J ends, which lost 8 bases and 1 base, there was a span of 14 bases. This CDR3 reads CASARISGNTEAFF. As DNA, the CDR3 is TGTGCCAGCGCAAGGATCTCGGGGAACACTGAAGCTTTCTTT.